The sequence of this T cell receptor (beta chain) was determined in a study of blood T cell repertoires in COVID-19 (dated by TCRdb to 2019 to 2021). At the level of the whole study: Samples from collaborators originated in the United States, Italy and Spain and spanned both the acute and convalescent phases of COVID-19. Samples came from the ongoing ImmuneRACE study (first 160 participants) plus 1,254 subjects from 6 global collaborators. Where HLA class I and class II types were available, the types were taken from metadata supplied by the sample provider, not from assay-based typing. The dataset comprised deeply sampled blood TCRbeta repertoires from subjects exposed to, actively infected with, or recovered from COVID-19. The prospective study material was composed of cDNA or gDNA derived from T cells, B-cell-depleted T cells, or PBMCs. A de-identified subject ID, COVID-19 status, age in years and sex were almost always included in the sample metadata. The repertoires were released in a freely available public database meant as a resource for research on the immune response to SARS-CoV-2.

TCRbeta CDR3 regions were amplified from genomic DNA using the immunoSEQ Assay, a bias-controlled multiplex PCR. The original methods were these. Nucleated cell counts per sample were estimated from amplification of reference gene primers within the assay. Sequence reads were collapsed and filtered to measure the absolute abundance of every unique TCRbeta CDR3 rearrangement. Productive Simpson clonality was computed per sample as the square root of Simpson's diversity index over productive rearrangements. The clones in this table, taken by TCRdb from immuneACCESS, are in-frame only. Not every clone is retained; where verified, under half of the shortfall comes from an unresolved V gene, and the cause of the rest is unknown. V and J calls and clone size are given by that table; D and trimming were obtained from the DNA. The sample records about 80,000 clones, roughly three quarters of which are singletons. Roughly 15% of the sample belongs to the ten largest clones.

The paper's findings and limits, for the study overall: The quantity of clinical and demographic metadata differed by source and by participant and was supplied without curation.

Only a few counts were recorded for this clone. The antigen this receptor binds is unknown. Base quality data are lacking; no much larger clone is found one base away. The collaborating institutions used their own protocols to collect whole blood in K2EDTA tubes. For TCRbeta analysis, collaborators shipped samples as frozen whole blood, isolated PBMCs, or DNA extracted from either of those sample types. From the cysteine through the phenylalanine, the CDR3 covers 18 amino acids. The sequence is cut down to CDR3 DNA, 54 bases in frame from base 1. The sample comprised peripheral blood. The sequence came from a man between 65 and 80 years old with active or convalescent COVID-19. The V and J segments used are TRBV21-1 and TRBJ2-7; TRBD1 is the table's D call, not checked against the DNA. TRBV21-1 is recorded as a pseudogene. The DNA is as follows: TGTGCCAGCCCAACAGGACCAAACCGGGACAGTGGACCCTACGAGCAGTACTTC. Protein translation: CASPTGPNRDSGPYEQYF.